The T cell receptor beta chain described here comes from a study of T cell repertoires in cytomegalovirus infection. Study as a whole: In the study, CMV epitopes included recently identified HLA-C-restricted and well-studied HLA-B-restricted ones. The public TCR beta signatures pointed to both CMV infection and matching HLA type.

This CDR3 has 15 amino acids. V lost 8 bases and J 3 bases, leaving 19 bases between the germline ends. The germline CDR1 and CDR2 sequences are MNHGY and SAAAGT. As regards this clonotype: Antigen specificity is unknown.

Using its own MiXCR run on the reads, TCRdb lists one record per CDR3 protein. The sample contains about half a million distinct CDR3 sequences, about 39% of which appear only once. Study-wide results and limits: Ex vivo responses were dominated by HLA-C-restricted CMV-specific TCR beta clonotypes. Totalled public TCR beta family frequency picked out people who carried CMV plus the relevant HLA.

The gene calls are TRBV6-8 and TRBJ1-2; D is possibly TRBD1 (6 bases). This sequence was found in a human donor in good health (CMV status not recorded). Some clones in this sample may be carry-over from other donors' samples. The material was cultured PBMCs, obtained from culture after CMV antigen stimulation. The CDR3 sequence: CASRDTGLLHYGYTF. The DNA of the CDR3 is TGTGCCAGCCGGGACACTGGCCTACTACACTATGGCTACACCTTC.